What follows are 6 T cell receptor beta chains derived from one specimen sequenced in a study of blood T cell repertoires in COVID-19. The protocol was immunoSEQ multiplex PCR, while the TCRdb copy is restricted to in-frame clones and leaves out a portion. This table has under 250,000 clones, roughly four fifths appearing once. Sequencing was performed on PBMCs or T cells enriched from blood (not recorded which). These receptors were taken from a woman aged 40 to 50 with acute COVID-19.

Remarks on this clone: Different DNA sequences within this sample yield the same CDR3. The chain carries TRBV19 and TRBJ2-2; TRBD1 agrees at 8 bases. The J segment lost 4 bases and the V segment lost 5 bases, leaving 6 bases of the junction unmatched. Germline V gene lookup returns CDR1 LNHDA and CDR2 SQIVND (reference sequence). This CDR3 has 15 residues. CDR3 coding DNA: TGTGCCAGTAGTCGGGGGACAGGAGGCACCGGGGAGCTGTTTTTT. Protein sequence: CASSRGTGGTGELFF.

The DNA for the CDR3 is TGTGCCAGCAGCTTATCGATCTTCAGGGCCATCTATGGCTACACCTTC. Translated, it gives CASSLSIFRAIYGYTF. The rearrangement links TRBV7-8 to TRBJ1-2, with D possibly TRBD1 on 5 matching bases. This CDR3 spans 16 amino acids. V was cut by 2 bases and J by 4 bases, with 17 bases left in between. CDR1 SGHVS and CDR2 FQNEAQ come from the germline V gene.

This chain uses TRBV27 with TRBJ1-2, with D uncertain. The germline gives CDR1 MNHEY, CDR2 SMNVEV (reference sequence). V was cut by 5 bases and J by 3 bases, with 10 bases left in between. The CDR3 is 13 residues long. CDR3 loop: CASSAGSYYGYTF. Written as DNA, the CDR3 is TGTGCCAGCAGTGCCGGGAGTTACTATGGCTACACCTTC.

The J gene is TRBJ1-3, the V gene TRBV28; D unresolved. Germline V gene lookup returns CDR1 MDHEN and CDR2 SYDVKM. Deletions cut 2 bases from V and 3 bases from J, with 8 bases between. The CDR3 contains 14 residues. The CDR3 reads CASSLEKYGNTIYF. The CDR3 coding sequence is TGTGCCAGCAGTTTAGAGAAATATGGAAACACCATATATTTT.

This chain connects TRBV6-4 to TRBJ2-3; 8 bases align to TRBD2. This CDR3 is 16 amino acids long. Per the germline V gene, CDR1 is MRHNA and CDR2 is SNTAGT. The trim removed 3 bases at V and 5 bases at J, leaving 10 bases unmatched. The CDR3 region has the DNA TGTGCCAGCAGTGATCAAGCGGGAGAGGGGGGAGATACGCAGTATTTT. Protein sequence: CASSDQAGEGGDTQYF.

This clone has only one observation. The chain couples TRBV2 to TRBJ2-1, with TRBD2 as a possible D gene (6 bases). The V gene lost 2 bases and the J gene lost 4 bases, with 12 bases spanning the gap. Germline V gene data show CDR1 as SNHLY and CDR2 as FYNNEI. CDR3 length: 15 residues. The CDR3: CASSENAGRYNEQFF. In DNA, the CDR3 is TGTGCCAGCAGTGAAAACGCGGGGCGGTACAATGAGCAGTTCTTC.